This record looks at one T cell receptor (beta chain) sequence and its context. No antigen is known for it. This record belongs to a study of blood T cells in healthy people across ages. Study-wide results and limits: Comparison with aged donors showed that long-lived donors had more naive CD4+ cells and higher diversity.

This CDR3 region has 15 residues. V was clipped by 6 bases and J by 3 bases; unmatched bases: 11. From germline, CDR1 is MNHEY and CDR2 SMNVEV (reference sequence). It was roughly 10 milliliters of peripheral blood that were drawn from each donor. Primed by a sample-barcoded 5' primer and a J-beta primer mix, a second PCR proceeded for about 6 to 12 cycles. In TCRdb, the 5' RACE reads were re-called with MiXCR into one record per CDR3 protein. The table has about 750,000 distinct CDR3 sequences, roughly 50% seen once; the top ten hold around 41%. Sequenced input: blood. This TCR derives from a man of 80 years or more in good health. V usage is TRBV27 and J usage is TRBJ2-7; 7 bases are a match to TRBD1. CDR3 loop: CASRKQTGLNYEQYF. The CDR3 nucleotides read TGTGCCAGCAGGAAGCAGACAGGGCTGAACTACGAGCAGTACTTC.